This is a list of T cell receptor beta chains from one sample in a study of HIV-infected patients and healthy controls. One entry per CDR3 protein, called by TCRdb with MiXCR from the 5' RACE reads. Among about 24,000 distinct CDR3 sequences listed, more than 7.5% were seen once. The specimen sequenced was blood. These receptors all come from an adult in good health. The CDR3 runs from the conserved cysteine through the conserved F or W. A D gene is named only where the DNA matches it firmly. The size entry is marked missing in some rows and otherwise reads once, few, many or a size class.

clone_size d_call cdr3_length j_call v_call cdr3_nt cdr3_aa
many . 17 TRBJ1-1 TRBV20-1 TGCAGTGCCCCTTTATTTCCCGTCGGAGGGATGAACACTGAAGCTTTCTTT CSAPLFPVGGMNTEAFF
many TRBD1 15 TRBJ2-5 TRBV3-1 TGTGCCAGCAGCCAAGGACAGGGGCCGCAAGAGACCCAGTACTTC CASSQGQGPQETQYF
many . 13 TRBJ2-7 TRBV24-1 TGTGCCACCAACGAGGGATTTACCTACGAGCAGTACTTC CATNEGFTYEQYF
many . 12 TRBJ2-3 TRBV20-1 TGCAGTCGGTCGCGGGGCACAGATACGCAGTATTTT CSRSRGTDTQYF
many TRBD2 16 TRBJ2-7 TRBV10-3 TGTGCCATCAGTGGTGCTAGCGGGGGTTACTCCTACGAGCAGTACTTC CAISGASGGYSYEQYF
many TRBD1 16 TRBJ1-2 TRBV4-1 TGCGCCAGCAGCCAGGGCAGGGGGGGGGGCAACTATGGCTACACCTTC CASSQGRGGGNYGYTF
few TRBD1 12 TRBJ1-2 TRBV28 TGTGCCAGCAGTTCCTACAGGGGTGGCTACACCTTC CASSSYRGGYTF
. . 15 TRBJ1-6 TRBV7-8 TGTGCCAGCAGCGCAACCGGCGTCCCGGGCTCACCCCTCCACTTT CASSATGVPGSPLHF
many TRBD1 15 TRBJ1-1 TRBV20-1 TGCAGTGCTAGAGGGGCCGGACAGGTGAACACTGAAGCTTTCTTT CSARGAGQVNTEAFF
. . 15 TRBJ1-2 TRBV6-2/TRBV6-3 TGTGCCAGCAGTTACTCGACAGTCCCTGGCTATGGCTACACCTTC CASSYSTVPGYGYTF
many . 19 TRBJ1-2 TRBV5-4 TGTGCCAGCAGCCCGGCTGGCGTGGGGAGGGCGTTAGCTAACTATGGCTACACCTTC CASSPAGVGRALANYGYTF
many . 13 TRBJ1-1 TRBV29-1 TGCAGCGTTGGATCTTATCGGACAGTTGAAGCTTTCTTT CSVGSYRTVEAFF
many . 14 TRBJ1-2 TRBV20-1 TGCAGTGCTCGCGCGCCGGACACTAACTATGGCTACACCTTC CSARAPDTNYGYTF
medium-sized TRBD1 15 TRBJ1-2 TRBV4-3 TGCGCCAGCAGCCACCTGACAGGGGCGGGCTATGGCTACACCTTC CASSHLTGAGYGYTF
many . 14 TRBJ2-3 TRBV19 TGTGCCAGTATGTCTAGCCGAGCCACAGATACGCAGTATTTT CASMSSRATDTQYF
many . 16 TRBJ1-1 TRBV12-3/TRBV12-4 TGTGCCAGCAGTTCCGGGAAAGGGGCTATGAACACTGAAGCTTTCTTT CASSSGKGAMNTEAFF
many . 14 TRBJ2-1 TRBV29-1 TGCAGCGTTGAAGGGGGGTACTCCTACAATGAGCAGTTCTTC CSVEGGYSYNEQFF
many TRBD1 16 TRBJ2-3 TRBV12-3/TRBV12-4 TGTGCCAGCAGTTCCCGGGACAGGGGGCCCCCAGATACGCAGTATTTT CASSSRDRGPPDTQYF
few . 11 TRBJ2-1 TRBV6-6 TGTGCCAGCAGTTACTCGATTGAGCAGTTCTTC CASSYSIEQFF
many . 12 TRBJ1-1 TRBV5-1 TGCGCCAGCAGCCCAGGGAGGGCTGAAGCTTTCTTT CASSPGRAEAFF
many . 18 TRBJ2-6 TRBV6-5 TGTGCCAGCAGTGCCGGGACCCCTCCCGTAGCTGGGGCCAACGTCCTGACTTTC CASSAGTPPVAGANVLTF
many TRBD2 17 TRBJ2-3 TRBV4-3 TGCGCCAGCAGCCCTGAGGGGTCTAGCGGTAGCACAGATACGCAGTATTTT CASSPEGSSGSTDTQYF